What follows describes a single T cell receptor (beta chain). Antigen specificity is unknown. TCRdb called the RT-PCR reads again in MiXCR, with one record for every CDR3 protein. Of under 950,000 distinct CDR3 sequences listed, 21% are singletons. The data originate from a study of response to subunit inactivated influenza vaccine. Study findings and constraints: The authors proposed limited new T cell recruitment per seasonal influenza vaccination.

The CDR3 has 13 residues. In germline, CDR1 is MNHNS, CDR2 SASEGT. V lost 6 bases, J lost 6 bases, and 12 bases lay in between. The chain joins TRBV6-1 to TRBJ2-4; possible D gene TRBD2, 5 bases. The specimen was PBMCs from blood, collected around 5 days after vaccination. The clonotype comes from a man in his fifties who received an inactivated influenza vaccine. Here the CDR3 reads CASREVRGNIQYF. The CDR3 DNA reads TGTGCCAGCAGGGAGGTTCGTGGAAACATTCAGTACTTC.